Presented here are 5 T cell receptor beta chains from one specimen sequenced in a study of OX40 agonist ivuxolimab in advanced cancers. The table came from immunoSEQ multiplex PCR; TCRdb's copy has only in-frame clones and leaves some out. This table has 50,000 to 75,000 clones, 70% to 80% appearing once. The sample consisted of CD4+ or CD8+ T cells sorted from blood, taken in a trial of the OX40 agonist ivuxolimab. The receptors originated from an adult with an advanced solid tumor such as melanoma, head and neck, liver or kidney cancer.

The DNA for the CDR3 is TGTGCCAGCAGCTGGACTAGCGGCGAGCAGTACTTC. This codes for CASSWTSGEQYF. The gene calls are TRBV6-5 and TRBJ2-7; 10 nucleotides agree with TRBD2. In germline, CDR1 is MNHEY, CDR2 SVGAGI. The trim removed 6 bases at V and 6 bases at J, leaving 2 bases unmatched. This CDR3 has 12 residues.

By share, this clone counts as medium-sized. V and J are TRBV19 and TRBJ1-5; possible D gene TRBD1, 6 bases. Germline lookup yields CDR1 LNHDA and CDR2 SQIVND (reference sequence). V shed 4 bases and J shed 4 bases, with 14 bases lying between them. The CDR3 consists of 15 residues. The CDR3 loop reads CASSRGTPENQPQHF. CDR3 bases: TGTGCCAGTAGTAGGGGGACACCCGAGAATCAGCCCCAGCATTTT.

In the case of this clone: The junction departs from the called germline gene at one end, perhaps through a read error. The rearrangement uses TRBV4-1 and TRBJ1-1; D is ambiguous. This CDR3 spans 15 amino acids. In germline, CDR1 is MGHRA, CDR2 YSYEKL. CDR3 amino acids: CASSKEVGRDTEAFF. In DNA form, the CDR3 reads TGCGCCAGCAGCAAAGAGGTCGGGCGGGACACTGAAGCTTTCTTT.

The chain is built from TRBV19 and TRBJ1-5; D not resolved. V was cut by 3 bases and J by 5 bases, with 8 bases left in between. The CDR3 has 13 residues. CDR1 is LNHDA, CDR2 SQIVND, per germline (reference sequence). The DNA of the CDR3 is TGTGCCAGTAGTATGCCGGGCTATCAGCCCCAGCATTTT. This encodes CASSMPGYQPQHF.

A few counts support this clone. The V and J genes are TRBV19 and TRBJ1-5; no clear D. Trimming pared 7 bases from V and 5 bases from J, leaving 9 bases between. Germline lookup yields CDR1 LNHDA and CDR2 SQIVND (reference sequence). The CDR3 sequence is 12 residues long. The CDR3 nucleotides read TGTGCCAGTACCGCGCAGGATCAGCCCCAGCATTTT. It yields the protein CASTAQDQPQHF.